This T cell receptor beta chain was recovered during a study of blood T cell repertoires in COVID-19. Only in-frame clones appear in the TCRdb table, and some are missing; sequencing was by immunoSEQ multiplex PCR. In the table there are 95,000 to 150,000 clones, around 89% of which are singletons. The V gene's germline CDR1 is SNHLY and CDR2 FYNNEI. V dropped 4 bases and J dropped 4 bases, with 14 bases sitting between them. The CDR3 totals 15 residues. The genes are TRBV2 and TRBJ1-5; D might be TRBD1 (5 bases). The sequenced sample consisted of peripheral blood. The receptor's source is an older woman with COVID-19, enrolled during active disease. The DNA for the CDR3 is TGTGCCAGCAGTGGTGGGGCGCTTCAGAATCAGCCCCAGCATTTT. This gives the protein CASSGGALQNQPQHF. Full variable domain (remainder filled in from reference TRBV2 and TRBJ1-5): EPEVTQTPSHQVTQMGQEVILRCVPISNHLYFYWYRQILGQKVEFLVSFYNNEISEKSEIFDDQFSVERPDGSNFTLKIRSTKLEDSAMYFCASSGGALQNQPQHFGDGTRLSIL.